The 22 T cell receptor beta chains given below trace back to one sample, sequenced in a study of circulating tumor DNA in untreated peripheral T-cell lymphoma. Sequencing was performed with immunoSEQ multiplex PCR; in TCRdb, only in-frame clones are kept and a portion is missing. Altogether under 300 clones are present, approximately 80% being singletons, with the ten largest covering 3% to 3.5%. The sample consisted of cell-free DNA from blood serum. The receptor set was obtained from a human donor with peripheral T-cell lymphoma.

J is TRBJ1-5 and V is TRBV27, with TRBD1 as a possible D gene (5 bases). CDR1 is MNHEY and CDR2 is SMNVEV in the germline V gene (reference sequence). The V and J ends lost 6 bases and 2 bases respectively, with 23 bases between them. This CDR3 comprises 18 residues. CDR3 amino acids: CASSPSAPGTFGNQPQHF. Here the CDR3 DNA reads TGTGCCAGCAGCCCATCCGCCCCAGGGACGTTCGGCAATCAGCCCCAGCATTTT.

This clone was seen once. The chain employs TRBV19 and TRBJ2-7, with TRBD1 matching over 8 bases. CDR1 is LNHDA, CDR2 SQIVND, per germline (reference sequence). V lost 5 bases, J lost 2 bases, and 5 bases stayed unmatched. This CDR3 is 14 amino acids long. DNA of the CDR3: TGTGCCAGTAGTCCGGGGACAGGAGCCTACGAGCAGTACTTC. Translated: CASSPGTGAYEQYF. Full variable domain (outside the CDR3, taken from reference TRBV19 and TRBJ2-7): DGGITQSPKYLFRKEGQNVTLSCEQNLNHDAMYWYRQDPGQGLRLIYYSQIVNDFQKGDIAEGYSVSREKKESFPLTVTSAQKNPTAFYLCASSPGTGAYEQYFGPGTRLTVT.

This rearrangement joins TRBV2 to TRBJ1-5, with 9 bases identical to TRBD1. V gave up 8 bases and J gave up 3 bases; unmatched junction bases: 11. In germline, CDR1 is SNHLY, CDR2 FYNNEI. The CDR3 covers 16 residues. The DNA of the CDR3 is TGTGCCAGCCAGGGAGGGACAGGGTACCCCAATCAGCCCCAGCATTTT. Amino acid sequence: CASQGGTGYPNQPQHF.

This rearrangement joins TRBV6-1 to TRBJ2-1; D is unclear. V dropped 7 bases and J dropped 6 bases, with 10 bases sitting between them. The CDR3 sequence is 12 residues long. Germline values: CDR1 MNHNS, CDR2 SASEGT. CDR3 residues: CASNLDLNEQFF. The DNA of the CDR3 is TGTGCCAGCAATTTGGACCTCAATGAGCAGTTCTTC.

The chain couples TRBV4-1 to TRBJ2-7, with D possibly matching TRBD2 (6 bases). CDR3 length equals 15 residues. Germline lookup yields CDR1 MGHRA and CDR2 YSYEKL. The V gene lost 5 bases and the J gene lost 2 bases, with 16 bases spanning the gap. In DNA form, the CDR3 reads TGCGCCAGCAGCACCAGCCTAGCGCACACCTACGAGCAGTACTTC. Translation: CASSTSLAHTYEQYF.

The chain carries TRBV23-1 and TRBJ2-2; 9 positions match TRBD2. TRBV23-1 is labeled an ORF, and its function is uncertain. CDR3 size: 16 residues. The junction had 4 bases not matched to a gene; V was cut back by 5 bases and J by 0 bases. In nucleotides, the CDR3 is TGCGCCAGCAGTAGACTAGCGGAGACGAACACCGGGGAGCTGTTTTTT. Amino acid sequence: CASSRLAETNTGELFF.

By share, this clone ranks as hyperexpanded. V and J are TRBV6-5 and TRBJ1-1, with D perhaps TRBD1 (6 bases). V lost 6 bases and J lost 4, with 12 bases in between. The CDR3 has 13 amino acids. In germline, CDR1 is MNHEY, CDR2 SVGAGI. CDR3 region: CASSGTQFTEAFF. Here the CDR3 DNA reads TGTGCCAGCAGCGGGACACAGTTCACTGAAGCTTTCTTT.

The chain links TRBV5-1 to TRBJ2-3; 8 bases line up with TRBD1. This CDR3 spans 15 amino acids. Germline trimming cut 0 bases from V and 1 base from J; bases unmatched to any gene: 1. Per germline, CDR1 SGHRS and CDR2 YFSETQ. The CDR3 DNA reads as TGCGCCAGCAGCTTGGCGGACAGGGGCACAGATACGCAGTATTTT. Encoded protein: CASSLADRGTDTQYF.

The V call is TRBV9, the J call TRBJ2-1; the match to TRBD2 covers 8 bases. V shed 4 bases and J 0 bases; nucleotides not matched to a gene: 9. Germline CDR1 reads SGDLS; CDR2 reads YYNGEE. The CDR3 extends over 17 amino acids. In DNA, the CDR3 is TGTGCCAGCAGCCCAAGGACTAGCCCAAGCTCCTACAATGAGCAGTTCTTC. Translation: CASSPRTSPSSYNEQFF. The variable domain in full, completed from reference TRBV9 and TRBJ2-1, reads DSGVTQTPKHLITATGQRVTLRCSPRSGDLSVYWYQQSLDQGLQFLIQYYNGEERAKGNILERFSAQQFPDLHSELNLSSLELGDSALYFCASSPRTSPSSYNEQFFGPGTRLTVL.

This chain links TRBV7-9 with TRBJ1-1, with D hard to call. This CDR3 comprises 11 residues. In germline, CDR1 is SEHNR, CDR2 FQNEAQ (reference sequence). V shed 5 bases and J shed 5 bases, with 6 bases lying between them. CDR3 protein: CASSLGTEAFF. As DNA, the CDR3 is TGTGCCAGCAGCCTAGGGACTGAAGCTTTCTTT.

The chain joins TRBV10-3 to TRBJ1-2; the D is unclear. Germline V CDR1 and CDR2: ENHRY, SYGVKD. V lost 3 bases and J 3 bases, leaving 8 bases between the germline ends. This CDR3 is built from 13 residues. The CDR3 DNA sequence: TGTGCCATCAGTGATGGGAGCTACTATGGCTACACCTTC. This encodes CAISDGSYYGYTF.

The genes are TRBV6-5 and TRBJ1-1; D remains unclear. V gave up 2 bases and J gave up 2 bases, with 3 bases separating them. The CDR3 length is 12 residues. Per the germline V gene, CDR1 is MNHEY and CDR2 is SVGAGI. CDR3 residues: CASSYLNTEAFF. As DNA, the CDR3 is TGTGCCAGCAGTTACCTAAACACTGAAGCTTTCTTT.

The chain carries TRBV7-2 and TRBJ1-1; tentatively, D is TRBD1 (5 bases). This CDR3 region has 15 residues. Germline V gives CDR1 SGHTA, CDR2 FQGNSA. The V end lost 5 bases, the J end lost 2 bases, and 15 bases lay between the germline ends. CDR3 nucleotide sequence: TGTGCCAGCAGCCATATGACGTGGGGCAACACTGAAGCTTTCTTT. It codes for CASSHMTWGNTEAFF.

This chain joins TRBV6-6 and TRBJ1-2; D remains unclear. V was trimmed by 6 bases and J by 8 bases, leaving 16 bases between them. Germline V gene data show CDR1 as MNHNY and CDR2 as SVGAGI (reference sequence). The CDR3 covers 13 residues. CDR3 in DNA: TGTGCCAGCAGCCAGACAAATTTGAAGGGCTACACCTTC. It translates to CASSQTNLKGYTF.

The chain links TRBV28 to TRBJ1-2, with TRBD1 matching over 7 bases. CDR1 and CDR2 from the germline V gene are MDHEN and SYDVKM. V lost 8 bases to trimming and J lost 8 bases; unmatched junction nucleotides: 17. This CDR3 is 15 amino acids long. CDR3: CASSGQVSTNSGYTF. DNA of the CDR3: TGTGCCAGCTCCGGACAGGTCTCCACCAACAGCGGCTACACCTTC.

A single count supports this clone. V is TRBV10-3 and J is TRBJ1-2; the D gene is possibly TRBD1 (5 bases). V was clipped by 8 bases and J by 6 bases, with 22 bases between them. The CDR3 spans 15 residues. Germline-derived CDR1 and CDR2 are ENHRY and SYGVKD. Written as DNA, the CDR3 is TGTGCCATCCGCCCCGGCCCAGGGAAATCTGATGGCTACACCTTC. It specifies CAIRPGPGKSDGYTF.

The rearrangement links TRBV6-5 to TRBJ1-1, with D hard to call. The CDR3 totals 13 residues. Germline V CDR1 and CDR2: MNHEY, SVGAGI. V lost 5 bases to trimming and J lost 0 bases, with 7 bases between them. The DNA of the CDR3 is TGTGCCAGCAGTGCAGAACTGAACACTGAAGCTTTCTTT. Its protein product is CASSAELNTEAFF.

V usage is TRBV4-1 and J usage is TRBJ2-2, with 11 bases matching TRBD2. The CDR3 is 19 residues long. Per germline, CDR1 MGHRA and CDR2 YSYEKL. The J segment lost 5 bases and the V segment lost 4 bases, leaving 15 bases of the junction unmatched. The DNA for the CDR3 is TGCGCCAGCAGCCCCCGGTATAGCGGGGGGGCCGGAGTGACCGGGGAGCTGTTTTTT. Its protein product is CASSPRYSGGAGVTGELFF.

The gene calls are TRBV19 and TRBJ2-1; 7 positions agree with TRBD1. This CDR3 spans 16 amino acids. The germline V gene encodes CDR1 LNHDA and CDR2 SQIVND (reference sequence). V shed 1 base, J shed 9 bases, and the junction held 12 bases outside the gene matches. Written as DNA, the CDR3 is TGTGCCAGTAGTATAGGCGGCGGACAAGGGGGCATTGAGCAGTTCTTC. Residues: CASSIGGGQGGIEQFF.

On this clone itself: Its ends do not fully match the called genes, so a read error is possible. V gene TRBV6-5 combines with J gene TRBJ1-2; D gene unclear. Germline values: CDR1 MNHEY, CDR2 SVGAGI. The CDR3 totals 14 residues. CDR3 nucleotides: TGTGCCAGCAGTGAGCCGTTTGGCAGCCCTAAAATGGTCTTC. It translates to CASSEPFGSPKMVF.

The chain employs TRBV29-1 and TRBJ2-5; a weak D match, TRBD1 (6 bases). The CDR3 sequence is 14 residues long. Germline-derived CDR1 and CDR2 are SQVTM and ANQGSEA. V was trimmed by 4 bases and J by 6 bases, leaving 18 bases between them. The CDR3, as DNA: TGCAGCGTTGGGCAGGGGAAAGGATCCAAGACCCAGTACTTC. Translating gives CSVGQGKGSKTQYF.

The gene calls are TRBV11-3 and TRBJ2-7; 8 bases are a match to TRBD1. The CDR3 is 13 residues long. CDR1 is SGHNT, CDR2 YENEEA, per germline. Trimming took 7 bases from V and 6 from J; bases not matched to a gene: 8. CDR3 protein: CASKGQGLSEQYF. CDR3 DNA: TGTGCCAGCAAAGGACAGGGATTATCCGAGCAGTACTTC. The variable domain in full, completed from reference TRBV11-3 and TRBJ2-7, reads EAGVVQSPRYKIIEKKQPVAFWCNPISGHNTLYWYLQNLGQGPELLIRYENEEAVDDSQLPKDRFSAERLKGVDSTLKIQPAELGDSAVYLCASKGQGLSEQYFGPGTRLTVT.